This entry features one T cell receptor beta chain sequence. Its matching antigen is unknown. This sample is part of a study of T-cell reconstitution after alpha-beta-depleted transplantation in children. Findings and limits, study-wide: Reportedly, only several hundred clones from non-depleted graft cells drove alpha-beta T-cell counts at about two months. Diversity of TCRbeta at day 60 was high in some patients, arising from surviving recipient T cells and thymic progenitors. A year post-transplant, T-cell counts and diversity derived mostly from newly produced T cells.

For TCRbeta, the library was prepared with unique molecular identifiers. TCRdb reanalysed the PCR reads using MiXCR and keeps one entry per CDR3 protein. The profile shows around 600,000 distinct CDR3 sequences, roughly 24% of them singletons. V was pared by 0 bases and J by 2 bases, with 11 bases between. Germline lookup yields CDR1 LGHNA and CDR2 YSLEER. The length of the CDR3 is 15 residues. This chain joins TRBV4-3 and TRBJ2-7; D is unclear. The origin of this receptor is a boy younger than two who had a stem cell transplant for acute myeloid leukemia, so the T cells may come from the graft donor. Sample: PBMCs, mostly from graft donor cells, taken 360 days after TCRalphabeta/CD19-depleted stem cell transplant. The CDR3 loop is CASSQESDRAYEQYF. The CDR3 DNA sequence: TGCGCCAGCAGCCAAGAGTCGGACCGAGCCTACGAGCAGTACTTC.